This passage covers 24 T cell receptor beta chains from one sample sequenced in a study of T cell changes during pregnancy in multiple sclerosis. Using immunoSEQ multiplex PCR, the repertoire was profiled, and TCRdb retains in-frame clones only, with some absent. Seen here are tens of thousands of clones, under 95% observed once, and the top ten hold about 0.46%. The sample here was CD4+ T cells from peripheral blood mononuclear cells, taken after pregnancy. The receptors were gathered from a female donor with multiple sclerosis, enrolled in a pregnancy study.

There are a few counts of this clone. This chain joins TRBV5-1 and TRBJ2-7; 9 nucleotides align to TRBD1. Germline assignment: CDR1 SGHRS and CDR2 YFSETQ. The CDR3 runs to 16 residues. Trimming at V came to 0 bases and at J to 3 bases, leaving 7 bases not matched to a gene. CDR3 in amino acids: CASSLAGQGSGYEQYF. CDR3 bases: TGCGCCAGCAGCTTGGCGGGACAGGGATCAGGCTACGAGCAGTACTTC.

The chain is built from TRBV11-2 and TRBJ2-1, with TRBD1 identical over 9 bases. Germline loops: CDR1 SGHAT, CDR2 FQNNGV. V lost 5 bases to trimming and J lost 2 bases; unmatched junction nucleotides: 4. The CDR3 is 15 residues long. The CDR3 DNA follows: TGTGCCAGCAGCACCGGGACAGGGCCCTACAATGAGCAGTTCTTC. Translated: CASSTGTGPYNEQFF.

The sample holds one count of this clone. CDR3 sequence: CASSANRETDTQYF. In DNA form, the CDR3 reads TGTGCCAGCAGTGCCAACAGGGAAACAGATACGCAGTATTTT. The rearrangement uses TRBV2 and TRBJ2-3, with a possible D match to TRBD1 (6 bases). Looked up from germline, CDR1 is SNHLY and CDR2 is FYNNEI. CDR3 length: 14 amino acids. V gave up 4 bases and J gave up 3 bases, with 11 bases separating them.

The CDR3 coding sequence is TGTGCCAGCAGGGTCTGGACAGTTGAAAAACTGTTTTTT. Residues: CASRVWTVEKLFF. This rearrangement joins TRBV2 to TRBJ1-4; tentative D call: TRBD1 (6 bases). Germline CDR1 reads SNHLY; CDR2 reads FYNNEI. V was cut by 6 bases and J by 7 bases, with 12 bases left in between. The CDR3 runs to 13 residues. Full variable domain (remainder filled in from reference TRBV2 and TRBJ1-4): EPEVTQTPSHQVTQMGQEVILRCVPISNHLYFYWYRQILGQKVEFLVSFYNNEISEKSEIFDDQFSVERPDGSNFTLKIRSTKLEDSAMYFCASRVWTVEKLFFGSGTQLSVL.

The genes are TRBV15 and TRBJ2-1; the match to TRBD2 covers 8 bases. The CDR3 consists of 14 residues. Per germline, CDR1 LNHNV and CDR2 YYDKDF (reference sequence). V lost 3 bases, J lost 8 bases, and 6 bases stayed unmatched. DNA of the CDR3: TGTGCCACCAGCAGCTCCGGGAGGGGTGATGAGCAGTTCTTC. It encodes CATSSSGRGDEQFF.

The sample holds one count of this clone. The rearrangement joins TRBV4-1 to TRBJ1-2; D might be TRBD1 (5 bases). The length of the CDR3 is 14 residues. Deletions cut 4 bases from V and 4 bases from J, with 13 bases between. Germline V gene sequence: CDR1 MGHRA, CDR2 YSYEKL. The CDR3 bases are TGCGCCAGCAGCCCTCCGACAGACCTCTATGGCTACACCTTC. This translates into CASSPPTDLYGYTF.

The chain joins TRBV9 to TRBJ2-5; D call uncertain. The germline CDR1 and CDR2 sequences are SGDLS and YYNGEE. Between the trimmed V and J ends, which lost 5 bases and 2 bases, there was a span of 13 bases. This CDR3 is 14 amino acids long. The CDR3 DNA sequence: TGTGCCAGCAGTGCCGACATGCGACAAGAGACCCAGTACTTC. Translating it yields CASSADMRQETQYF.

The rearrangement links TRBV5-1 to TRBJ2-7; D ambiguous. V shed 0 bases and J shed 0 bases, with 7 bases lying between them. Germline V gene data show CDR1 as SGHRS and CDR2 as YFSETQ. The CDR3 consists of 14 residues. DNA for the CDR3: TGCGCCAGCAGCTTGGATGCGAGCTCCTACGAGCAGTACTTC. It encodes CASSLDASSYEQYF.

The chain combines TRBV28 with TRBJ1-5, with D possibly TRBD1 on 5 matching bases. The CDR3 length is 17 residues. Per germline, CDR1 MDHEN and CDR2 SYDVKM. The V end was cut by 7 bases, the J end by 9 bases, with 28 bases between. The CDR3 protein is CASTNNGGGSTLGPQHF. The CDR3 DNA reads TGTGCCAGCACCAATAATGGGGGAGGAAGTACGTTAGGGCCCCAGCATTTT.

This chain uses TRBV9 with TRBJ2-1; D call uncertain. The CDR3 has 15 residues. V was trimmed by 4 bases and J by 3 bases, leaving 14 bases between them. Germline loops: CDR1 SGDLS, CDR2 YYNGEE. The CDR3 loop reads CASSSQVGFYNEQFF. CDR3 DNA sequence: TGTGCCAGCAGCTCCCAGGTCGGTTTCTACAATGAGCAGTTCTTC.

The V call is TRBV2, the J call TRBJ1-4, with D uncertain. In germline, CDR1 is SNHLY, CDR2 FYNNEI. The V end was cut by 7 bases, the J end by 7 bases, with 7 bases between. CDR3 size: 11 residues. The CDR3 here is CASKVREKLFF. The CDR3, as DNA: TGTGCCAGCAAAGTGCGTGAAAAACTGTTTTTT.

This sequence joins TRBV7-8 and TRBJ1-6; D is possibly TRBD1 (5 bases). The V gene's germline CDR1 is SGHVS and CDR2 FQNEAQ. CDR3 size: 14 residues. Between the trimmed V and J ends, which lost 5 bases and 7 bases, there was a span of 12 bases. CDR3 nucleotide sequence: TGTGCCAGCAGCCCGCAGGGTAACAATTCACCCCTCCACTTT. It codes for CASSPQGNNSPLHF. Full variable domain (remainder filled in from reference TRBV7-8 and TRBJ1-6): GAGVSQSPRYKVAKRGQDVALRCDPISGHVSLFWYQQALGQGPEFLTYFQNEAQLDKSGLPSDRFFAERPEGSVSTLKIQRTQQEDSAVYLCASSPQGNNSPLHFGNGTRLTVT.

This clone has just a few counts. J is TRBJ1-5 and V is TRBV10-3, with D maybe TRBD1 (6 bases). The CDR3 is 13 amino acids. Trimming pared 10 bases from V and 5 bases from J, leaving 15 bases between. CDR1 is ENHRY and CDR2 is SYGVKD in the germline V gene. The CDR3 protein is CATQTGNDQPQHF. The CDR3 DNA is TGTGCCACACAGACAGGAAACGATCAGCCCCAGCATTTT.

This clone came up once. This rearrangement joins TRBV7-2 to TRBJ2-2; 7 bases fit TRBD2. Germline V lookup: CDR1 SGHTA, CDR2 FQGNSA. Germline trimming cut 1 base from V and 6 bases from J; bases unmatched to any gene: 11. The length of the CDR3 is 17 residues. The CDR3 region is CASSLVGGGRRSGELFF. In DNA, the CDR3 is TGTGCCAGCAGCTTAGTTGGCGGGGGAAGAAGGTCCGGGGAGCTGTTTTTT.

CDR3 DNA sequence: TGTGCCAGCAGCTTTCAAGCGGGAGGGCCAGCAGATACGCAGTATTTT. Protein product: CASSFQAGGPADTQYF. The chain couples TRBV7-3 to TRBJ2-3; TRBD2 matches 10 bases. Germline lookup yields CDR1 SGHTA and CDR2 FQGTGA. Trimming removed 3 bases from V and 4 bases from J; junction bases left unmatched: 7. The CDR3 is made up of 16 amino acids. The variable domain in full, with the rest retrieved from reference TRBV7-3 and TRBJ2-3, is GAGVSQTPSNKVTEKGKYVELRCDPISGHTALYWYRQSLGQGPEFLIYFQGTGAADDSGLPNDRFFAVRPEGSVSTLKIQRTERGDSAVYLCASSFQAGGPADTQYFGPGTRLTVL.

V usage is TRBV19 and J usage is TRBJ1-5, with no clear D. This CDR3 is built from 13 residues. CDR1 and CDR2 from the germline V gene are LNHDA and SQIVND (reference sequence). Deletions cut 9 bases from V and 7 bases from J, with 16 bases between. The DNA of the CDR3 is TGTGCCAGCAACGTGGGATCGGGGCAGCCCCAGCATTTT. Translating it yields CASNVGSGQPQHF.

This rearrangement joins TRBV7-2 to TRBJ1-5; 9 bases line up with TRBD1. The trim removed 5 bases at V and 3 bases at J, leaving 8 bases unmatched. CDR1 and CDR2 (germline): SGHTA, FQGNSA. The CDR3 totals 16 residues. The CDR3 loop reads CASSLGTGLDNQPQHF. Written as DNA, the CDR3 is TGTGCCAGCAGCCTCGGGACAGGGCTGGACAATCAGCCCCAGCATTTT.

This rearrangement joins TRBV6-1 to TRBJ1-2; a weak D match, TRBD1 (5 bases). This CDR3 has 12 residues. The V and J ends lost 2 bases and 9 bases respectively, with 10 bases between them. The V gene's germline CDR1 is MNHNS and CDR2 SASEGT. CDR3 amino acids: CASSESGGSYTF. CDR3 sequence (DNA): TGTGCCAGCAGTGAATCTGGGGGGAGCTACACCTTC.

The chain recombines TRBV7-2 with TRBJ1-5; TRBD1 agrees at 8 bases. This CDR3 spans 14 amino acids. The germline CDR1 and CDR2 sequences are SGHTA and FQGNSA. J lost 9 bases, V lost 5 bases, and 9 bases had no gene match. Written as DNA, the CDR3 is TGTGCCAGCAGCACCGACAGGGGACAAGGGCCCCAGCATTTT. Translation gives CASSTDRGQGPQHF.

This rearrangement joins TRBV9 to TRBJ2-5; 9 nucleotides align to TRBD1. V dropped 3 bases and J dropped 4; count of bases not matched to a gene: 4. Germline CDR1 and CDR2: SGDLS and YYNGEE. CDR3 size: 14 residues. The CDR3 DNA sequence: TGTGCCAGCAGCGAGGGGACAGGGCGAGAGACCCAGTACTTC. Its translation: CASSEGTGRETQYF.

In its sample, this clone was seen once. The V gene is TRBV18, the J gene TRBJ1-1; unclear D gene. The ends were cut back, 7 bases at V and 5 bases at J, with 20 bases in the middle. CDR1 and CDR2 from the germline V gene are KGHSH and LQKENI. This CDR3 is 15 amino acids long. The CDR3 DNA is TGTGCCAGCTTTTTACTACTCGCCAAGGAAACTGAAGCTTTCTTT. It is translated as CASFLLLAKETEAFF.

This CDR3 reads CASRHRNTGELFF. In nucleotides, the CDR3 is TGTGCCAGCAGGCACAGGAACACCGGGGAGCTGTTTTTT. J is TRBJ2-2 and V is TRBV28, with D unresolved. Germline-derived CDR1 and CDR2 are MDHEN and SYDVKM. Between the trimmed V and J ends, which lost 6 bases and 1 base, there was a span of 6 bases. The CDR3 consists of 13 residues.

The CDR3 DNA sequence: TGTGCCAGCAGCTTGGCCCGGCAGGGGGGTACAGATACGCAGTATTTT. Amino acid sequence: CASSLARQGGTDTQYF. V gene TRBV5-4 combines with J gene TRBJ2-3; D might be TRBD1 (7 bases). The CDR3 covers 16 residues. V was trimmed by 0 bases and J by 3 bases, leaving 14 bases between them. Germline V gives CDR1 SGHNT, CDR2 YYREEE (reference sequence).

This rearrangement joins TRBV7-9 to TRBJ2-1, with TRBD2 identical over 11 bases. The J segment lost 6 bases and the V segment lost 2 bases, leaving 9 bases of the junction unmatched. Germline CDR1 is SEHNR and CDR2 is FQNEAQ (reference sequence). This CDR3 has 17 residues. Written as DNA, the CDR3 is TGTGCCAGCAGCTTATCAATAGCGGGGACTAGCGGCAATGAGCAGTTCTTC. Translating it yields CASSLSIAGTSGNEQFF.